Described below is a single T cell receptor beta chain sequence and its context. TCRdb re-called the 5' RACE reads through MiXCR, storing one row per CDR3 protein. The repertoire holds around 300,000 distinct CDR3 sequences, with 11% as singletons. Germline V CDR1 and CDR2: ENHRY, SYGVKD. There are 12 residues in the CDR3. Trimming stripped 5 bases from V and 5 bases from J, with 7 bases between. The data are from a study of CD8 T cells in ankylosing spondylitis. The V and J genes are TRBV10-3 and TRBJ2-1, with unresolved D. This TCR was sampled from a female donor with ankylosing spondylitis or in good health (not recorded which). Input material: blood, either unsorted or a sorted T cell fraction (not recorded which). The CDR3 region has the DNA TGTGCCATCAGTCGCTTGAACAATGAGCAGTTCTTC. Amino acids: CAISRLNNEQFF.